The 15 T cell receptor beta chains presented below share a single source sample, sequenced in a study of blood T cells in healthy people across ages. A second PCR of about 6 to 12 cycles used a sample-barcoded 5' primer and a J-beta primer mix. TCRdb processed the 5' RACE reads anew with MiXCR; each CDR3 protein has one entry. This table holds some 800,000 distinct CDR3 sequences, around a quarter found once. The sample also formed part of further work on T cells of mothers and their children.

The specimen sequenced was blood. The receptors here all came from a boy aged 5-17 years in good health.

Here the CDR3 DNA reads TGCAGCGTTGGATACCTGATCGAAGAGACCCAGTACTTC. Protein: CSVGYLIEETQYF. The rearrangement uses TRBV29-1 and TRBJ2-5; unclear D gene. Germline V gene lookup returns CDR1 SQVTM and CDR2 ANQGSEA. The V and J ends lost 4 bases and 3 bases respectively, with 12 bases between them. CDR3 size: 13 residues.

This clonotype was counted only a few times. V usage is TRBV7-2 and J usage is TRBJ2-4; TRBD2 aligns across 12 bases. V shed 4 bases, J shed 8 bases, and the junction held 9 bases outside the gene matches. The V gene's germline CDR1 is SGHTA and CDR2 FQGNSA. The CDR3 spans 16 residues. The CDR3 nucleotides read TGTGCCAGCAGCTGGAGGACTAGCGGGATGAGAGACATTCAGTACTTC. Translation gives CASSWRTSGMRDIQYF.

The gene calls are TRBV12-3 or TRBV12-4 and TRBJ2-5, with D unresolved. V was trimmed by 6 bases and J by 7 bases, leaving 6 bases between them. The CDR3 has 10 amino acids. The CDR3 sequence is CASSPRTQYF. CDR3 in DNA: TGTGCCAGCAGCCCTCGGACCCAGTACTTC.

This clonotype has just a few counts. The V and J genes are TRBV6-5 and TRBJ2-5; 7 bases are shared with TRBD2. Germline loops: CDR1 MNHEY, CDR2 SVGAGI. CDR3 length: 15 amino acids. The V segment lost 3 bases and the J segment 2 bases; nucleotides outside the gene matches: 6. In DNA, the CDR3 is TGTGCCAGCAGTTATGGACTAGGGGTACAAGAGACCCAGTACTTC. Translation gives CASSYGLGVQETQYF.

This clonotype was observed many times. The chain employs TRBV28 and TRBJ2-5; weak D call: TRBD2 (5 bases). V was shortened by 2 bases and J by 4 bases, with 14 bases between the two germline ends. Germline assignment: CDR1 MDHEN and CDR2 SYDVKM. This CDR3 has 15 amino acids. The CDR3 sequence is CASSLMEGGLETQYF. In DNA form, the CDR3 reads TGTGCCAGCAGTTTAATGGAAGGCGGGCTAGAGACCCAGTACTTC. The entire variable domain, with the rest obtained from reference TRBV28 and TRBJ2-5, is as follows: DVKVTQSSRYLVKRTGEKVFLECVQDMDHENMFWYRQDPGLGLRLIYFSYDVKMKEKGDIPEGYSVSREKKERFSLILESASTNQTSMYLCASSLMEGGLETQYFGPGTRLLVL.

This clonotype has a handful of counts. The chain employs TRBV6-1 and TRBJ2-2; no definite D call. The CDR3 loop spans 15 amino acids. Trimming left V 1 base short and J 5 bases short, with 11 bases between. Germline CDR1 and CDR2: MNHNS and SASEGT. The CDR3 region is CASSEGGLGTGELFF. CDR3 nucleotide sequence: TGTGCCAGCAGTGAAGGCGGCCTGGGGACCGGGGAGCTGTTTTTT.

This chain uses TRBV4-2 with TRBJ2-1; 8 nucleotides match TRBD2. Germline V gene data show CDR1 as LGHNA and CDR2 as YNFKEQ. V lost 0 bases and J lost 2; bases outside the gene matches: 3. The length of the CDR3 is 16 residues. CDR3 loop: CASSQDPGRAYNEQFF. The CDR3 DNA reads TGTGCCAGCAGCCAAGATCCCGGGAGGGCCTACAATGAGCAGTTCTTC.

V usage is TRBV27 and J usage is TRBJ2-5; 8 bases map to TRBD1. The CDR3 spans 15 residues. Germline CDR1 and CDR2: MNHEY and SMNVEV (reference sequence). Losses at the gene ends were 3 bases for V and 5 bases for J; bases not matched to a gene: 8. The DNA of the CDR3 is TGTGCCAGCAGTTTTGGACAGGGTTTCCGGGAGACCCAGTACTTC. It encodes CASSFGQGFRETQYF.

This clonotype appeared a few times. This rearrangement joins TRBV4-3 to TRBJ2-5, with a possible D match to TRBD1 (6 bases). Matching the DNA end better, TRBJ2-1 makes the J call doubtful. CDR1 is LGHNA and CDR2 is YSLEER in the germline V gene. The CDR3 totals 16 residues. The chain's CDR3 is CASSQDRGHPFNEQFF. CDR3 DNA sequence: TGCGCCAGCAGCCAAGACAGGGGACACCCTTTTAATGAGCAGTTCTTC.

The CDR3 loop is CASSPDRVHEQYF. Here the CDR3 DNA reads TGTGCCAGCAGTCCCGACAGGGTCCACGAGCAGTACTTC. The chain employs TRBV11-1 and TRBJ2-7; the match to TRBD1 covers 7 bases. The CDR3 runs to 13 residues. Germline trimming cut 6 bases from V and 5 bases from J; bases unmatched to any gene: 7. Germline V CDR1 and CDR2: SGHAT, FQDESV (reference sequence).

The CDR3 sequence is CASSSQGGRSYEQYF. The CDR3 bases are TGTGCCAGCAGTTCCCAGGGAGGGCGGAGCTACGAGCAGTACTTC. This chain uses TRBV28 with TRBJ2-5, with TRBD2 matching over 7 bases. The J call is doubtful: the DNA matches TRBJ2-7 better. Per the germline V gene, CDR1 is MDHEN and CDR2 is SYDVKM. The CDR3 extends over 15 amino acids.

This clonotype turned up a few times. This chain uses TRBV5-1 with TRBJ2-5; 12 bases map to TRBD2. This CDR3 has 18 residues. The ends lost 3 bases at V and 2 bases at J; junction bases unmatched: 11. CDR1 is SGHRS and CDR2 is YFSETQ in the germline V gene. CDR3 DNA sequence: TGCGCCAGCAGCTCGCCCGGGACTAGCGGGCCGATACAAGAGACCCAGTACTTC. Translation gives CASSSPGTSGPIQETQYF.

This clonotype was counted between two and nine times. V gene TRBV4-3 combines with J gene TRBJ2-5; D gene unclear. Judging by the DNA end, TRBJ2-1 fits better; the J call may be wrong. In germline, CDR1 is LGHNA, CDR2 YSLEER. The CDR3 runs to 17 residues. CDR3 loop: CASSLTEDRRAYNEQFF. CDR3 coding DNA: TGCGCCAGCAGCCTGACGGAAGATCGCCGAGCCTACAATGAGCAGTTCTTC.

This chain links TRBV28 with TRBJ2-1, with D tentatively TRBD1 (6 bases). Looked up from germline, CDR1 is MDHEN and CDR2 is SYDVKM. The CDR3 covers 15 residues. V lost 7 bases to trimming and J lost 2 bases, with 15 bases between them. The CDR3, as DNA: TGTGCCAGCACCCTGCAGGGGTCTGCCTACAATGAGCAGTTCTTC. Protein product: CASTLQGSAYNEQFF.

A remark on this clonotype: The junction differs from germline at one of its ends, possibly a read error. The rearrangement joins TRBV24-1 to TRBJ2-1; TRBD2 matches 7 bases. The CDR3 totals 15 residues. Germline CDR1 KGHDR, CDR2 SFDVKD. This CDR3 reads CATSGGEGRHNEQFF. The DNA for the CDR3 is TGCGCCACCAGTGGTGGGGAGGGAAGGCACAATGAGCAGTTCTTC.